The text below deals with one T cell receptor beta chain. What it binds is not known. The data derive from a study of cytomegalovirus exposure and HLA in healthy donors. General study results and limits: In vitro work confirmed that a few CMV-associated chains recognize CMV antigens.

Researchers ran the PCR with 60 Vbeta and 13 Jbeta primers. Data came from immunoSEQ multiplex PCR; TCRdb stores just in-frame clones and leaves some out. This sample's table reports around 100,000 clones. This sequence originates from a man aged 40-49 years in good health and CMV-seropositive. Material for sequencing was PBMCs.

The DNA for the CDR3 is TGTGCCATCAGTGGCGGACTAGGCACCGGGGAGCTGTTTTTT. Translation gives CAISGGLGTGELFF. The chain couples TRBV10-3 to TRBJ2-2; 7 bases match TRBD2. This CDR3 spans 14 amino acids. With 4 bases clipped from V and 4 bases from J, the junction kept 3 bases outside the gene matches. Germline CDR1 and CDR2: ENHRY and SYGVKD.